The 23 T cell receptor beta chains listed next were all sequenced from one sample in a study of shared clonotypes between healthy human individuals. The assay was immunoSEQ multiplex PCR, and TCRdb's table has in-frame clones only and misses some. The profile covers over 800,000 clones, with over 90% appearing a single time and approximately 25% taken by the ten largest. Naive CD8 cells lacked CD45RO and underwent positive selection for CCR7, leaving out terminally differentiated effector memory CD45RA+ cells. The specimen was naive CD8+ T cells sorted from blood. These receptors were collected from a man in his thirties or forties in good health.

For the CDR3, the DNA is TGTGCCAGCAAAGGTCCGCCTAGCGGTTACAATGAGCAGTTCTTC. Translating gives CASKGPPSGYNEQFF. This chain connects TRBV27 to TRBJ2-1, with 7 bases fitting TRBD2. Unmatched junction bases numbered 10, after V lost 7 bases and J lost 4 bases. CDR1 and CDR2 from the germline V gene are MNHEY and SMNVEV (reference sequence). The CDR3 runs to 15 residues.

The V and J genes are TRBV14 and TRBJ2-7; 9 bases are a match to TRBD1. The CDR3 runs 13 residues. Germline V gene sequence: CDR1 SGHDN, CDR2 FVKESK. V trimming: 4 bases; J trimming: 4 bases; junction bases outside the gene matches: 2. Here the CDR3 reads CASSLGTGYEQYF. CDR3 nucleotides: TGTGCCAGCAGCCTAGGGACAGGGTACGAGCAGTACTTC.

The V gene is TRBV5-4, the J gene TRBJ2-3; 14 nucleotides align to TRBD2. The CDR3 totals 16 residues. Trimming cost V 3 bases and J 5 bases; bases outside gene matches: 5. Germline lookup yields CDR1 SGHNT and CDR2 YYREEE (reference sequence). For the CDR3, the DNA is TGTGCCAGCAGCTCCGGGACTAGCGGGGGTCAAGATACGCAGTATTTT. The encoded protein is CASSSGTSGGQDTQYF.

CDR3 protein: CAITAGANTGELFF. The CDR3 DNA sequence: TGTGCCATCACAGCAGGGGCGAACACCGGGGAGCTGTTTTTT. The gene calls are TRBV10-3 and TRBJ2-2; D might be TRBD1 (6 bases). The CDR3 sequence is 14 residues long. The germline V gene has CDR1 ENHRY and CDR2 SYGVKD. Trimming removed 7 bases from V and 0 bases from J, with 9 bases in between.

The CDR3 region is CASRDSGTDTQYF. CDR3 nucleotides: TGTGCCAGCAGGGACTCAGGCACAGATACGCAGTATTTT. The chain combines TRBV5-4 with TRBJ2-3, with a tentative D call TRBD2 (5 bases). Trimming cost V 5 bases and J 1 base, with 8 bases left between them. The germline V gene encodes CDR1 SGHNT and CDR2 YYREEE (reference sequence). The CDR3 runs to 13 residues.

This clone showed up just once. The J gene is TRBJ2-7, the V gene TRBV29-1; D gene unclear. V was clipped by 2 bases and J by 5 bases, with 16 bases between them. Germline CDR1 reads SQVTM; CDR2 reads ANQGSEA. The CDR3 sequence is 14 residues long. CDR3 sequence: CSVEFQGSWNEQYF. The DNA of the CDR3 is TGCAGCGTTGAATTCCAAGGGTCATGGAACGAGCAGTACTTC.

The rearrangement links TRBV11-2 to TRBJ2-5, with D possibly being TRBD1 (6 bases). Trimming left V 5 bases short and J 4 bases short, with 17 bases between. CDR1 and CDR2 from the germline V gene are SGHAT and FQNNGV. The CDR3 loop spans 15 amino acids. CDR3 sequence: CASSPYRAGGETQYF. The CDR3, as DNA: TGTGCCAGCAGCCCATACAGGGCCGGAGGAGAGACCCAGTACTTC.

As DNA, the CDR3 is TGCGCCAGCAGCCTAAGTTGGCGGGAGGGTTCCACAGATACGCAGTATTTT. It encodes CASSLSWREGSTDTQYF. This chain uses TRBV4-1 with TRBJ2-3; 9 bases are shared with TRBD2. The germline gives CDR1 MGHRA, CDR2 YSYEKL. V shed 4 bases and J 2 bases; nucleotides not matched to a gene: 10. CDR3 length: 17 residues.

In the case of this clone: Other DNA sequences in this specimen translate into the identical CDR3. The CDR3 coding sequence is TGTGCCAGCAGCGACAGGGGGGGCCCCTACGAGCAGTACTTC. Protein: CASSDRGGPYEQYF. V and J are TRBV6-1 and TRBJ2-7; 9 bases align to TRBD1. V lost 6 bases and J lost 2; bases outside the gene matches: 5. CDR1 and CDR2 from the germline V gene are MNHNS and SASEGT. The CDR3 is 14 residues long.

The chain links TRBV5-6 to TRBJ2-2; D is undetermined. Germline lookup yields CDR1 SGHDT and CDR2 YYEEEE. Trimming left V 0 bases short and J 8 bases short, with 14 bases between. CDR3 length: 15 residues. Here the CDR3 DNA reads TGTGCCAGCAGCTTGGGCTCGTTGGTGTCGGGGGAGCTGTTTTTT. This gives the protein CASSLGSLVSGELFF.

This clone was detected only once. Different DNA sequences within this sample yield the same CDR3. Here the CDR3 reads CASSIQGRTEAFF. The DNA of the CDR3 is TGTGCCAGTAGTATACAGGGACGCACTGAAGCTTTCTTT. V and J are TRBV19 and TRBJ1-1; the D gene is possibly TRBD1 (5 bases). Trimming left V 2 bases short and J 4 bases short, with 8 bases between. This CDR3 comprises 13 residues. CDR1 and CDR2 (germline): LNHDA, SQIVND (reference sequence).

V gene TRBV5-8 combines with J gene TRBJ2-2; D is uncertain. Deletions cut 0 bases from V and 2 bases from J, with 11 bases between. CDR1 and CDR2 (germline): SGHTS, YDEGEE. This CDR3 comprises 16 residues. CDR3 DNA: TGTGCCAGCAGCTTGGTTGCGGCAGGCAACACCGGGGAGCTGTTTTTT. Translated, it gives CASSLVAAGNTGELFF.

This chain uses TRBV18 with TRBJ2-2, with 7 bases matching TRBD1. The length of the CDR3 is 15 residues. Germline values: CDR1 KGHSH, CDR2 LQKENI. V lost 8 bases and J lost 1; bases outside the gene matches: 7. The DNA for the CDR3 is TGTGCCAGCCTGGATGGGACAGAGAACACCGGGGAGCTGTTTTTT. Its translation is CASLDGTENTGELFF.

The genes are TRBV15 and TRBJ1-1, with D tentatively TRBD1 (6 bases). Germline V gene lookup returns CDR1 LNHNV and CDR2 YYDKDF (reference sequence). The CDR3 loop spans 14 amino acids. Trimming shortened V by 2 bases and J by 4 bases, and 11 bases separated the two germline ends. Written as DNA, the CDR3 is TGTGCCACCAGCAGATCACAGGGTTCCACTGAAGCTTTCTTT. Protein product: CATSRSQGSTEAFF.

CDR3 amino acids: CASSQAGPYYEQYF. In DNA, the CDR3 is TGCGCCAGCAGCCAAGCCGGGCCCTACTACGAGCAGTACTTC. The J gene is TRBJ2-7, the V gene TRBV4-1; D unclear. The CDR3 is 14 residues long. Germline CDR1 and CDR2: MGHRA and YSYEKL. The ends were cut back, 1 base at V and 3 bases at J, with 10 bases in the middle.

The chain is built from TRBV5-1 and TRBJ2-1; D not resolved. Trimming left V 4 bases short and J 3 bases short, with 11 bases between. Germline CDR1 SGHRS, CDR2 YFSETQ. The CDR3 consists of 14 residues. Written as DNA, the CDR3 is TGCGCCAGCAGCGCCCAGGTCAGCTACAATGAGCAGTTCTTC. This codes for CASSAQVSYNEQFF.

This chain joins TRBV27 and TRBJ2-1, with TRBD2 matching 11 bases. J lost 8 bases, V lost 9 bases, and 9 bases had no gene match. CDR3 length: 14 residues. The germline V gene has CDR1 MNHEY and CDR2 SMNVEV (reference sequence). CDR3 sequence: CASGFSGRAHEQFF. CDR3 in DNA: TGTGCCAGTGGTTTTAGCGGGAGGGCCCATGAGCAGTTCTTC.

The chain uses TRBV10-3 and TRBJ1-3; 7 bases fit TRBD1. V shed 6 bases and J 0 bases; nucleotides not matched to a gene: 2. The CDR3 totals 14 residues. Germline CDR1 is ENHRY and CDR2 is SYGVKD. The CDR3 DNA is TGTGCCATCAGCGGACAGGCCTCTGGAAACACCATATATTTT. Translated, it gives CAISGQASGNTIYF.

V and J are TRBV7-9 and TRBJ1-1; D gene ambiguous. The germline V gene encodes CDR1 SEHNR and CDR2 FQNEAQ (reference sequence). There are 16 residues in the CDR3. The germline V and J ends were trimmed by 0 bases and 0 bases, with 11 bases remaining between them. The CDR3 spells CASSLANGEMNTEAFF. The CDR3 coding sequence is TGTGCCAGCAGCTTAGCGAATGGGGAAATGAACACTGAAGCTTTCTTT.

This clone was seen a handful of times. J is TRBJ2-7 and V is TRBV5-6, with 9 bases lining up with TRBD1. The CDR3 runs to 15 residues. Germline CDR1 is SGHDT and CDR2 is YYEEEE. The V segment lost 4 bases and the J segment 5 bases; nucleotides outside the gene matches: 10. Here the CDR3 reads CASSISGTGTHEQYF. DNA of the CDR3: TGTGCCAGCAGCATATCCGGGACAGGGACCCACGAGCAGTACTTC. The whole variable domain, filled in from reference TRBV5-6 and TRBJ2-7, reads DAGVTQSPTHLIKTRGQQVTLRCSPKSGHDTVSWYQQALGQGPQFIFQYYEEEERQRGNFPDRFSGHQFPNYSSELNVNALLLGDSALYLCASSISGTGTHEQYFGPGTRLTVT.

The chain has TRBV5-6 and TRBJ2-1, with 7 bases aligning to TRBD1. V lost 4 bases, J lost 2 bases, and 6 bases stayed unmatched. CDR3 length equals 15 residues. Germline CDR1 reads SGHDT; CDR2 reads YYEEEE. The CDR3 loop reads CASSERDRPYNEQFF. The CDR3 DNA reads as TGTGCCAGCAGCGAACGGGACAGACCCTACAATGAGCAGTTCTTC.

This clone was seen only once. CDR3 in amino acids: CASSDGGGPYEQYF. In DNA form, the CDR3 reads TGCGCCAGCAGTGATGGGGGAGGCCCCTACGAGCAGTACTTC. The gene calls are TRBV10-2 and TRBJ2-7; a possible D gene is TRBD2 (6 bases). V was cut by 3 bases and J by 2 bases, with 11 bases left in between. The CDR3 extends over 14 amino acids. Looked up from germline, CDR1 is WSHSY and CDR2 is SAAADI.

The chain couples TRBV7-9 to TRBJ2-1, with 9 bases identical to TRBD2. The V and J ends lost 5 bases and 1 base, in that order; junction bases with no gene match: 12. The CDR3 has 18 amino acids. CDR1 is SEHNR, CDR2 FQNEAQ, per germline (reference sequence). CDR3 sequence: CASSNPQGLALSYNEQFF. The CDR3 nucleotides are TGTGCCAGCAGCAACCCACAGGGACTAGCTCTTTCCTACAATGAGCAGTTCTTC.